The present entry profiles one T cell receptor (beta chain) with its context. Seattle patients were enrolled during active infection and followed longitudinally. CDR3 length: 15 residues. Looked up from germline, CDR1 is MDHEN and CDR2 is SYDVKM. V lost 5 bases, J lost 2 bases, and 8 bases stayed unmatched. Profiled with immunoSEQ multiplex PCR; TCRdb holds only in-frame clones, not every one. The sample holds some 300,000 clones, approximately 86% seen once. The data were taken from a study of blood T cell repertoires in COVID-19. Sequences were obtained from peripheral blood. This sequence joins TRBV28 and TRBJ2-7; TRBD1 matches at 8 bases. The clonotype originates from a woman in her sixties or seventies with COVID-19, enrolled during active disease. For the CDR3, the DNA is TGTGCCAGCAGTCCCCGGGACAGGCATACCTACGAGCAGTACTTC. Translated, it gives CASSPRDRHTYEQYF.